This record concerns one T cell receptor (beta chain) sequence. The antigen remains unidentified. This specimen belongs to a study of pediatric ulcerative colitis. Whole-study findings and limits: Rectal pinch biopsies may include blood-derived T cells. No controls had the two rectal clonotypes shared by ulcerative colitis patients. In rectum, acute severe colitis had expanded clones and less diversity. Compared with controls, ulcerative colitis showed greater blood-rectum clone sharing.

The rectum was sampled with one to two pinch biopsies at colonoscopy. The repertoire was sequenced with immunoSEQ multiplex PCR; TCRdb's copy has only in-frame clones and lacks some. The table lists 20,000 to 30,000 clones, roughly 71% of them singletons, with 7.8% in the top ten. V dropped 1 base and J dropped 0 bases, with 14 bases sitting between them. CDR3 size: 17 residues. Germline lookup yields CDR1 MNHNS and CDR2 SASEGT. The sample was gut tissue. The V gene is TRBV6-1, the J gene TRBJ2-3; D is uncertain. This receptor was taken from a boy younger than 18 with severe ulcerative colitis. This chain's CDR3 is CASSEDRRGSSTDTQYF. For the CDR3, the DNA is TGTGCCAGCAGTGAAGATCGTCGCGGTTCTAGCACAGATACGCAGTATTTT.